Below are 10 T cell receptor beta chains sequenced from a single sample in a study of OX40 agonist ivuxolimab in advanced cancers. Assay used: immunoSEQ multiplex PCR; TCRdb lists only in-frame clones, some missing. The repertoire has 70,000 to 95,000 clones, roughly 84% of them found once; the top ten carry roughly 6.3%. The sample here was CD4+ or CD8+ T cells sorted from blood, taken in a trial of the OX40 agonist ivuxolimab. These receptors all come from an adult with an advanced solid tumor such as melanoma, head and neck, liver or kidney cancer.

The chain joins TRBV23-1 to TRBJ2-5; 9 nucleotides agree with TRBD2. TRBV23-1 is classed as an ORF, of uncertain function. J gave up 3 bases and V 6 bases, and 17 bases lay outside the gene matches. CDR3 length: 18 amino acids. The CDR3 DNA is TGCGCCAGCAGCCTAAACCTGTCCATAGCGGGAGCGGAAGAGACCCAGTACTTC. Translation: CASSLNLSIAGAEETQYF.

V gene TRBV2 combines with J gene TRBJ1-1, with D tentatively TRBD1 (5 bases). In germline, CDR1 is SNHLY, CDR2 FYNNEI. V lost 2 bases and J 0 bases, leaving 10 bases between the germline ends. This CDR3 region has 15 residues. The CDR3 is CASSEIGTVNTEAFF. DNA of the CDR3: TGTGCCAGCAGTGAAATCGGGACGGTGAACACTGAAGCTTTCTTT.

The chain employs TRBV19 and TRBJ1-5, with 8 nucleotides matching TRBD1. V lost 4 bases, J lost 6 bases, and 5 bases stayed unmatched. The CDR3 has 14 amino acids. Germline V gives CDR1 LNHDA, CDR2 SQIVND (reference sequence). The CDR3 reads CASSNGQGGQPQHF. The CDR3 DNA sequence: TGTGCCAGTAGTAATGGACAGGGAGGTCAGCCCCAGCATTTT.

The J gene is TRBJ1-2, the V gene TRBV6-5, with 10 bases that match TRBD1. J was trimmed by 9 bases and V by 10 bases; bases with no gene match: 17. The germline CDR1 and CDR2 sequences are MNHEY and SVGAGI. There are 15 residues in the CDR3. DNA for the CDR3: TGTGCCACCGAAATCCGTCCGGGACAGGGGTATAGCTACACCTTC. The encoded protein is CATEIRPGQGYSYTF.

The chain links TRBV19 to TRBJ1-4; D remains ambiguous. Trimming removed 2 bases from V and 4 bases from J, with 8 bases in between. CDR1 is LNHDA, CDR2 SQIVND, per germline (reference sequence). The CDR3 spans 14 residues. The chain's CDR3 is CASSISSHNEKLFF. The DNA for the CDR3 is TGTGCCAGTAGTATATCCAGCCATAATGAAAAACTGTTTTTT.

This rearrangement joins TRBV29-1 to TRBJ2-5; 9 nucleotides match TRBD1. The CDR3 consists of 11 residues. Germline values: CDR1 SQVTM, CDR2 ANQGSEA. V lost 8 bases, J lost 5 bases, and 3 bases stayed unmatched. CDR3: CSLDRGETQYF. For the CDR3, the DNA is TGCAGCTTGGACAGGGGCGAGACCCAGTACTTC.

The chain employs TRBV2 and TRBJ2-5; TRBD2 matches 8 bases. CDR1 and CDR2 from the germline V gene are SNHLY and FYNNEI. V shed 5 bases and J 5 bases; nucleotides not matched to a gene: 4. The CDR3 loop spans 13 amino acids. As DNA, the CDR3 is TGTGCCAGCAGTCTTGGACTAGCTGAGACCCAGTACTTC. Its translation: CASSLGLAETQYF.

The chain employs TRBV5-1 and TRBJ2-2; TRBD1 agrees at 10 bases. Germline CDR1 SGHRS, CDR2 YFSETQ. This CDR3 is built from 15 residues. V lost 4 bases, J lost 5 bases, and 5 bases stayed unmatched. The chain's CDR3 is CASSLDRGPTGELFF. In nucleotides, the CDR3 is TGCGCCAGCAGCCTCGACAGGGGGCCAACCGGGGAGCTGTTTTTT.

This clone has more than one count but fewer than ten. This sequence joins TRBV30 and TRBJ1-6; tentative D call: TRBD1 (6 bases). Germline V gene data show CDR1 as GTSNPN and CDR2 as SVGIG (reference sequence). The germline V and J ends were trimmed by 3 bases and 7 bases, with 16 bases remaining between them. This CDR3 spans 15 amino acids. In DNA form, the CDR3 reads TGTGCCTGGAGCGCATCGAGGCAGGGGAATTCACCCCTCCACTTT. Translated: CAWSASRQGNSPLHF.

This clone came up a few times. The V gene is TRBV7-3, the J gene TRBJ2-3, with 12 nucleotides matching TRBD2. The CDR3 is 16 amino acids. Germline V gene sequence: CDR1 SGHTA, CDR2 FQGTGA. Trimming cost V 1 base and J 6 bases; bases outside gene matches: 5. CDR3: CASSLNRLAGEDTQYF. The CDR3 nucleotides read TGTGCCAGCAGCTTAAATCGACTAGCGGGAGAGGATACGCAGTATTTT.